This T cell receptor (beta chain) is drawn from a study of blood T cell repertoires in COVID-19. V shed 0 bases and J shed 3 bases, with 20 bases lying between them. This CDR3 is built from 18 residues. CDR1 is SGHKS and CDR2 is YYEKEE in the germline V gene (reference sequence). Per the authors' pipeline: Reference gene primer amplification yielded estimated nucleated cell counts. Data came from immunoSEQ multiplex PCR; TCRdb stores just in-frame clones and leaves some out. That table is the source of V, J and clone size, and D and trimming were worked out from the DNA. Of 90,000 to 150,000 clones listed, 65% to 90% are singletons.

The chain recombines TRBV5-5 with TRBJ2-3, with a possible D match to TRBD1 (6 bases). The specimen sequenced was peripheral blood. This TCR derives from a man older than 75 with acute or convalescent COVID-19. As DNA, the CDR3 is TGTGCCAGCAGCTTGGGACCTTCTACAGGGTCCCAAACAGATACGCAGTATTTT. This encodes CASSLGPSTGSQTDTQYF.